These 10 T cell receptor beta chains originate from one sample sequenced in a study of blood T cells in healthy people across ages. Primed by a sample-barcoded 5' primer and a J-beta primer mix, a second PCR proceeded for roughly 6 to 12 cycles. TCRdb redid the calling of the 5' RACE reads with MiXCR, one entry per CDR3 protein. Here the sample spans about 400,000 distinct CDR3 sequences, approximately 47% being singletons. The sample taken for sequencing was blood. The receptors originated from a man aged 60-69 years in good health.

The chain links TRBV5-1 to TRBJ2-4, with TRBD2 identical over 15 bases. The J call may be in error: the DNA end matches TRBJ2-5 better. Germline CDR1 and CDR2: SGHRS and YFSETQ. The CDR3 length is 17 residues. The DNA for the CDR3 is TGCGCCAGCAGCTTTGATGGGGGACTAGCGGGAGGCGGGACCCAGTACTTC. This sequence encodes CASSFDGGLAGGGTQYF.

This clonotype was picked up a small number of times. This chain links TRBV5-1 with TRBJ2-3; D is undetermined. Germline CDR1 is SGHRS and CDR2 is YFSETQ. V shed 4 bases and J shed 2 bases, with 11 bases lying between them. CDR3 size: 14 residues. The DNA of the CDR3 is TGCGCCAGCAGCCCACGGCTCAACACAGATACGCAGTATTTT. It specifies CASSPRLNTDTQYF.

The rearrangement joins TRBV9 to TRBJ2-5, with D possibly being TRBD2 (6 bases). TRBJ2-7 matches the DNA end more closely, so the J call is doubtful. Germline CDR1 reads SGDLS; CDR2 reads YYNGEE. This CDR3 is built from 14 residues. The CDR3, as DNA: TGTGCCAGCAGCGCCAACCCGGGAGACTACGAGCAGTACTTC. Its protein is CASSANPGDYEQYF.

This clonotype turned up a few times. V is TRBV20-1 and J is TRBJ2-7; D could derive from TRBD1 or TRBD2 (5 bases each). The CDR3 runs to 14 residues. Germline values: CDR1 DFQATT, CDR2 SNEGSKA (reference sequence). Trimming shortened V by 3 bases and J by 2 bases, and 14 bases separated the two germline ends. In nucleotides, the CDR3 is TGCAGTGCTAGGCGAAGGGACCCCGCCTACGAGCAGTACTTC. It translates to CSARRRDPAYEQYF.

This clonotype was detected only a few times. V gene TRBV20-1 combines with J gene TRBJ1-2; no clear D. Germline CDR1 reads DFQATT; CDR2 reads SNEGSKA (reference sequence). The CDR3 extends over 12 amino acids. V lost 6 bases and J lost 6, with 14 bases in between. This CDR3 is CSASQQLDGYTF. The CDR3 DNA is TGCAGTGCGTCACAACAGCTGGATGGCTACACCTTC.

This clonotype was counted between two and nine times. The V gene is TRBV7-2, the J gene TRBJ2-4, with 11 bases identical to TRBD2. CDR3 length equals 19 residues. The germline gives CDR1 SGHTA, CDR2 FQGNSA. The V and J ends lost 2 bases and 1 base, in that order; junction bases with no gene match: 10. The CDR3 region is CASSLFGSGRASAKNIQYF. The CDR3 DNA follows: TGTGCCAGCAGCTTATTCGGTAGCGGGAGGGCCTCGGCCAAAAACATTCAGTACTTC.

The rearrangement links TRBV7-9 to TRBJ2-5; D may be TRBD2 (6 bases). Germline V gene sequence: CDR1 SEHNR, CDR2 FQNEAQ (reference sequence). The germline V and J ends were trimmed by 4 bases and 5 bases, with 14 bases remaining between them. The length of the CDR3 is 14 residues. CDR3 DNA: TGTGCCAGCAGCTGGGCAGGGAGCGGGGAGACCCAGTACTTC. It codes for CASSWAGSGETQYF.

This chain uses TRBV20-1 with TRBJ2-5; D is ambiguous. Trimming removed 3 bases at V and 5 bases at J, with 13 bases between. Looked up from germline, CDR1 is DFQATT and CDR2 is SNEGSKA (reference sequence). This CDR3 is 13 amino acids long. CDR3 sequence reads: CSARSRLKETQYF. CDR3 nucleotides: TGCAGTGCTAGGTCGAGATTGAAGGAGACCCAGTACTTC.

The rearrangement uses TRBV20-1 and TRBJ2-4; TRBD1 agrees at 8 bases. Trimming took 6 bases from V and 1 from J; bases not matched to a gene: 8. The CDR3 extends over 15 amino acids. Germline CDR1 is DFQATT and CDR2 is SNEGSKA (reference sequence). The CDR3 DNA reads as TGCAGTGCCACCCAGGGGGCTGCGGCCAAAAACATTCAGTACTTC. The encoded protein is CSATQGAAAKNIQYF.

This clonotype was detected many times. A much more abundant neighbour one base away suggests this may be a read error. V usage is TRBV4-2 and J usage is TRBJ2-3; either TRBD1 or TRBD2 may fit D (5 bases each). V lost 0 bases and J 1 base, leaving 11 bases between the germline ends. The CDR3 totals 16 residues. Germline V lookup: CDR1 LGHNA, CDR2 YNFKEQ. CDR3 loop: CASSQESGPRTDTQYF. In nucleotides, the CDR3 is TGTGCCAGCAGCCAAGAGTCGGGACCACGCACAGATACGCAGTATTTT.